This note documents a single T cell receptor beta chain sequence. The antigen it recognizes is unknown. No per-base quality is available; no much larger clone lies one base away. Reading from cysteine to phenylalanine, the CDR3 counts 15 amino acids. Solely the CDR3 DNA is kept, with 45 bases framed from the first base. CDR1 and CDR2 are drawn from the germline V gene (reference sequence): MNHEY, SMNVEV. To prepare the library, 5' RACE was applied. Data came from an Illumina HiSeq 2500. A second about 7 to 11 cycle PCR used a sample-barcoded 5' primer and a J-beta primer mix. Each TCR beta cDNA molecule received a unique molecular identifier from a template-switch 5' adaptor carrying 12 random nucleotides. Each sample yielded at least 3 million CDR3-containing paired-end reads. All of the RNA was converted into first-strand cDNA using the Mint cDNA synthesis kit, with a TRBC-specific oligonucleotide serving as the primer. All cDNA was treated with uracil-DNA glycosylase and then went through a first 18-cycle PCR with the universal primers M1SS and BC2_uni_R. The original methods were these. Each sample was normalized by randomly selecting 1 million high-quality reads, each carrying a distinct molecular identifier. Instead of being binned into consensus sequences, reads that shared molecular identifiers were thrown out. CDR3 identification, clonotype clustering and error correction used MiTCR with a Q25 quality threshold and the strictest error-elimination algorithm. A nonparametric unseen species model with Euler transformation was used to estimate a lower bound on total TCR beta diversity. TCRdb trimmed public reads at Q25 via fastp, called clones via MiXCR and kept in-frame beta chains. Rows are combined by CDR3 protein, so each entry shows the most common genes and DNA. The V and J calls and clone size are TCRdb's, not the authors'. The sample table lists 1.5 million or so distinct CDR3 sequences, about 42% of them with a count of one. The ten largest clones add up to approximately 4% of the sample.

The data are from a study of blood T cells in healthy people across ages (dated by TCRdb to the mid-2010s). Regarding the research as a whole: In model experiments, template switching captured roughly one uniquely barcoded TCR beta cDNA molecule for every two T cells. Donors were grouped into four age groups: young (average approximately 16 years), middle-aged (less than 40), aged (62) and long-lived (about 89). Using the same blood draw, the study looked at two additional independent replicas of 1 million unique cDNA reads for two donors, one aged 18 to 30 and the other aged 80 or older. To track age-related changes in TCR beta repertoire diversity, the study relied on deep sequencing normalized with unique cDNA molecular identifiers. To avoid experimental bias, donors of different ages were spread randomly across the sequencing lanes.

What the authors observed across the whole study: Observed TCR beta diversity correlated strongly with the percentage of naive T cells measured by flow cytometry. The long-lived group showed more naive CD4+ T cells, fewer expanded clones and increased TCR diversity than the aged group, suggesting age selection. Donor CMV infection status was unknown, potentially confounding age-related changes in expanded clonotypes. Total diversity estimates from one million sequenced T cells were considered lower bounds and underestimates. As age increased, observed TCR beta diversity per million T cells dropped in a roughly linear way, and a significant reduction was already evident by age 40. Bulk unsorted PBMC profiling prevented conclusive comparison of naive and antigen-experienced compartments.

The approximately 39 donors, aged roughly 6 to 95 years, were systemically healthy Caucasian individuals from Russia. About 10 milliliters of peripheral blood were collected from each donor into EDTA-treated Vacutainer tubes. Ficoll-Paque density-gradient centrifugation was used to isolate PBMCs, with at least 7 million per sample. Total RNA, at least 5 micrograms per sample, was extracted from PBMCs with Trizol reagent. For every donor, flow cytometry on a PBMC aliquot measured the percentage of naive CD45RAhigh/CD27high T cells. Input material: blood. The TCR comes from a woman in her late teens or twenties in good health. This sequence uses TRBV27 and TRBJ2-7; the junction holds 8 bases that match TRBD1. The DNA end lines up better with TRBJ2-5; the J call may be wrong. The CDR3 protein is CASSSRQGSGETQYF. The base sequence is TGTGCCAGCAGTTCCCGACAGGGGTCGGGCGAGACCCAGTACTTC.